This T cell receptor (beta chain) was documented in a study of early T cells in non-severe SARS-CoV-2 infection. This clonotype was seen repeatedly, ten times or more. MiXCR, run by TCRdb on the 5' RACE reads, gives a single entry per CDR3 protein. Among tens of thousands of distinct CDR3 sequences listed, about 6% were seen once. The CDR3 is 15 residues long. Looked up from germline, CDR1 is DFQATT and CDR2 is SNEGSKA (reference sequence). V was clipped by 0 bases and J by 0 bases, with 9 bases between them. The origin of this receptor is an adult who was a healthcare worker with PCR-confirmed SARS-CoV-2 infection or an uninfected control (not recorded which). V is TRBV20-1 and J is TRBJ1-5; no clear D gene. The sequenced sample was whole blood. Written as DNA, the CDR3 is TGCAGTGCTAGAGACTCGGTCCTTAGCAATCAGCCCCAGCATTTT. Translated: CSARDSVLSNQPQHF.